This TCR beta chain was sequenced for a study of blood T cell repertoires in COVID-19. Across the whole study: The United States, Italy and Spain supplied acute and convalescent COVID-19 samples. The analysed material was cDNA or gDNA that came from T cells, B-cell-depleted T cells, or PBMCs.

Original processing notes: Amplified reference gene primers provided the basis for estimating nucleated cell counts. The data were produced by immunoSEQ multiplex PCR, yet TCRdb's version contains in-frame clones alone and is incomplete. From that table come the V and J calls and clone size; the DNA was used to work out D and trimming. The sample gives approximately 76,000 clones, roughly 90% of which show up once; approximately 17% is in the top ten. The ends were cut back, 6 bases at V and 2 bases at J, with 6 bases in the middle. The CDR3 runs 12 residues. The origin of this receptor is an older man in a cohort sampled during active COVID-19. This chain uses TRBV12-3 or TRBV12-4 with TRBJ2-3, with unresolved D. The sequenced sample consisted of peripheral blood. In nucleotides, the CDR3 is TGTGCCAGCAGGCAGGACACAGATACGCAGTATTTT. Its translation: CASRQDTDTQYF.